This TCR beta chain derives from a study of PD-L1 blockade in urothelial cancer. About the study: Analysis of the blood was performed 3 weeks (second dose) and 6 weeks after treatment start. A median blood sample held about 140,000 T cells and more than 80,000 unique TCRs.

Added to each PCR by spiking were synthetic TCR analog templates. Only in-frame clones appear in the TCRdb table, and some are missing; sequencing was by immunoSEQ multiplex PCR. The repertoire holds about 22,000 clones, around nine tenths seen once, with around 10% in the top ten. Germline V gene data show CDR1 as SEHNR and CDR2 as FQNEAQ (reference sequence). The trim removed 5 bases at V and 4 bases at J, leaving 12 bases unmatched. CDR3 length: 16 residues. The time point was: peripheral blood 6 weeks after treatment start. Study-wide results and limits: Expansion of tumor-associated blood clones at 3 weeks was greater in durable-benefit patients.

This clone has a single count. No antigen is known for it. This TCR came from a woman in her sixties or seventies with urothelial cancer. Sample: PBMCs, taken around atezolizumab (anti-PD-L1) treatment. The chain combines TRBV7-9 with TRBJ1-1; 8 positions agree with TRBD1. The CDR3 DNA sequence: TGTGCCAGCAGCCATCTCACAGGGGGACCGCGCACTGAAGCTTTCTTT. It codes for CASSHLTGGPRTEAFF.